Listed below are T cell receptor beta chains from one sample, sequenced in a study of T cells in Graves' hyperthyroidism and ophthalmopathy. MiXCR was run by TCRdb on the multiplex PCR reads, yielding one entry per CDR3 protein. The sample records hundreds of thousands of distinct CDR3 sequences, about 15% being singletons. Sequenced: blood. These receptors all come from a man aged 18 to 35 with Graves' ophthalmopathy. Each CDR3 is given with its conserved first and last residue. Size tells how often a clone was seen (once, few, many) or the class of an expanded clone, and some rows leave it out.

cdr3_aa: CSARPGRIDYEQYF
v_call: TRBV20-1
clone_size: -
j_call: TRBJ2-7

cdr3_aa: CASSPEGRLNTEAFF
v_call: TRBV4-1
clone_size: -
j_call: TRBJ1-1

cdr3_aa: CASSQGDRDLERGYTF
v_call: TRBV4-2
clone_size: -
j_call: TRBJ1-2

cdr3_aa: CASSIYAQGDTQYF
v_call: TRBV19
clone_size: few
j_call: TRBJ2-3

cdr3_aa: CASSLGGTGNEKLFF
v_call: TRBV11-2
clone_size: -
j_call: TRBJ1-4

cdr3_aa: CASSRWDPKETQYF
v_call: TRBV5-1
clone_size: many
j_call: TRBJ2-5

cdr3_aa: CSVDQETQYF
v_call: TRBV29-1
clone_size: many
j_call: TRBJ2-5

cdr3_aa: CASSSTGRENTGELFF
v_call: TRBV11-2
clone_size: many
j_call: TRBJ2-2

cdr3_aa: CASSPFEPMGNSPLHF
v_call: TRBV12-3/TRBV12-4
clone_size: many
j_call: TRBJ1-6

cdr3_aa: CASSPPQIWEQYF
v_call: TRBV12-3/TRBV12-4
clone_size: many
j_call: TRBJ2-7

cdr3_aa: CASSFSLLEGYTF
v_call: TRBV27
clone_size: few
j_call: TRBJ1-2

cdr3_aa: CSAGLPPLYEQYF
v_call: TRBV29-1
clone_size: many
j_call: TRBJ2-7

cdr3_aa: CASSYGSITGELFF
v_call: TRBV6-6
clone_size: many
j_call: TRBJ2-2

cdr3_aa: CASSSASGPYNEQFF
v_call: TRBV28
clone_size: -
j_call: TRBJ2-1

cdr3_aa: CASSQEEGSTNEKLFF
v_call: TRBV4-2
clone_size: few
j_call: TRBJ1-4

cdr3_aa: CASKAGEQETQYF
v_call: TRBV11-3
clone_size: many
j_call: TRBJ2-5

cdr3_aa: CASSWETGAPKTGELFF
v_call: TRBV7-9
clone_size: -
j_call: TRBJ2-2

cdr3_aa: CASSYSSGTLGEQYF
v_call: TRBV6-5
clone_size: few
j_call: TRBJ2-7

cdr3_aa: CASSIAGSTDTQYF
v_call: TRBV10-1
clone_size: many
j_call: TRBJ2-3

cdr3_aa: CASRRTGGWRETQYF
v_call: TRBV19
clone_size: many
j_call: TRBJ2-5

cdr3_aa: CASSLGFGQYNEQFF
v_call: TRBV11-1
clone_size: many
j_call: TRBJ2-1

cdr3_aa: CASSLGLAGEWSKNIQYF
v_call: TRBV2
clone_size: many
j_call: TRBJ2-4

cdr3_aa: CASSLLEGWTGELFF
v_call: TRBV7-9
clone_size: few
j_call: TRBJ2-2

cdr3_aa: CASSPWAGRGEQYF
v_call: TRBV6-2/TRBV6-3
clone_size: -
j_call: TRBJ2-7

cdr3_aa: CASSFRVVSEAFF
v_call: TRBV27
clone_size: many
j_call: TRBJ1-1

cdr3_aa: CSAAQGEKGLFF
v_call: TRBV20-1
clone_size: few
j_call: TRBJ1-4

cdr3_aa: CASSYEGRATNEKLFF
v_call: TRBV6-1
clone_size: few
j_call: TRBJ1-4

cdr3_aa: CASSAFTGNYGYTF
v_call: TRBV6-1
clone_size: many
j_call: TRBJ1-2

cdr3_aa: CASSLTGLAGGGETQYF
v_call: TRBV28
clone_size: many
j_call: TRBJ2-5

cdr3_aa: CASSQSLAMAYEQYF
v_call: TRBV4-1
clone_size: many
j_call: TRBJ2-7

cdr3_aa: CASSSHTSGGAQETQYF
v_call: TRBV7-2
clone_size: -
j_call: TRBJ2-5

cdr3_aa: CASSGFGGQGTDTQYF
v_call: TRBV5-1
clone_size: -
j_call: TRBJ2-3

cdr3_aa: CASSPTRSYGYTF
v_call: TRBV6-2/TRBV6-3
clone_size: few
j_call: TRBJ1-2

cdr3_aa: CASSATYEQYF
v_call: TRBV2
clone_size: many
j_call: TRBJ2-7

cdr3_aa: CASSSPGRNQPQHF
v_call: TRBV28
clone_size: many
j_call: TRBJ1-5

cdr3_aa: CASRWGGGTVSEKLFF
v_call: TRBV11-2
clone_size: many
j_call: TRBJ1-4

cdr3_aa: CASSRGRGGLRQETQYF
v_call: TRBV11-3
clone_size: many
j_call: TRBJ2-5

cdr3_aa: CASSLGVSQGLSQPQHF
v_call: TRBV5-6
clone_size: many
j_call: TRBJ1-5

cdr3_aa: CASSDPLSRQPYEQYF
v_call: TRBV10-2
clone_size: few
j_call: TRBJ2-7

cdr3_aa: CASSKGQFSYEQYF
v_call: TRBV27
clone_size: few
j_call: TRBJ2-7